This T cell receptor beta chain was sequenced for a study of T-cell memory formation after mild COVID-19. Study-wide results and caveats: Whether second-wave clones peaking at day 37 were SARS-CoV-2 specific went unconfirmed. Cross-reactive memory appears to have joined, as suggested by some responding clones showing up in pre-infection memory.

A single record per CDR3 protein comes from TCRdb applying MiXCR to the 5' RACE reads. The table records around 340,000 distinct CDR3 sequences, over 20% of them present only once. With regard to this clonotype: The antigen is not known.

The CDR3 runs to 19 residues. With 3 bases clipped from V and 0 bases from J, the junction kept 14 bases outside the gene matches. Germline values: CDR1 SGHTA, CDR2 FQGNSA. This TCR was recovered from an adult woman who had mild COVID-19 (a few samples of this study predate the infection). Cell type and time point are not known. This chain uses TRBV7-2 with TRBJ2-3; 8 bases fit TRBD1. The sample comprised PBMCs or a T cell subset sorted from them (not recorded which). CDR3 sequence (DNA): TGTGCCAGCAGCTTTCCTCCGGGACAGGTTATCGTTAGCACAGATACGCAGTATTTT. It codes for CASSFPPGQVIVSTDTQYF. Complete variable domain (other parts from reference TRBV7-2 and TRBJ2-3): GAGVSQSPSNKVTEKGKDVELRCDPISGHTALYWYRQSLGQGLEFLIYFQGNSAPDKSGLPSDRFSAERTGGSVSTLTIQRTQQEDSAVYLCASSFPPGQVIVSTDTQYFGPGTRLTVL.